Below, 28 T cell receptor beta chains from the same sample are listed, as sequenced in a study of T cell responses to AZD1222 COVID-19 vaccine. Repertoires were generated with immunoSEQ multiplex PCR, while TCRdb's copy carries only in-frame clones and drops some. Of around 140,000 clones listed, 75% to 90% were seen once; the top ten hold roughly 1.7%. The specimen comprised peripheral blood, sampled on day 0 of AZD1222 vaccination. Receptors were obtained from an adult in good health.

CDR3 residues: CASGGGLNTEAFF. As DNA, the CDR3 is TGTGCCAGCGGGGGAGGCCTGAACACTGAAGCTTTCTTT. The V and J genes are TRBV21-1 and TRBJ1-1. TRBV21-1 is shown as a pseudogene. This CDR3 has 13 residues.

J is TRBJ1-2 and V is TRBV4-1, with 8 positions matching TRBD1. This CDR3 region has 16 residues. Germline V gene data show CDR1 as MGHRA and CDR2 as YSYEKL. The ends lost 3 bases at V and 4 bases at J; junction bases unmatched: 10. The DNA of the CDR3 is TGCGCCAGCAGCCAGGCGTCCGGGACAGGCGGCTATGGCTACACCTTC. Translation gives CASSQASGTGGYGYTF.

As concerns this clone: This sample also contains other DNA sequences that code for the same CDR3. V usage is TRBV27 and J usage is TRBJ2-5; 11 bases map to TRBD1. Trimming removed 4 bases from V and 5 bases from J; junction bases left unmatched: 3. Germline-derived CDR1 and CDR2 are MNHEY and SMNVEV (reference sequence). This CDR3 contains 14 residues. The CDR3 region has the DNA TGTGCCAGCAGTTACCGGGACAGGGGGGAGACCCAGTACTTC. It specifies CASSYRDRGETQYF.

The chain is built from TRBV7-8 and TRBJ1-2, with 7 positions matching TRBD1. CDR1 SGHVS and CDR2 FQNEAQ come from the germline V gene. This CDR3 is built from 19 residues. Trimming removed 5 bases from V and 4 bases from J; junction bases left unmatched: 22. DNA for the CDR3: TGTGCCAGCAGCCCGCTAATAGTACCGGGACAGAATCCTAGCTATGGCTACACCTTC. This codes for CASSPLIVPGQNPSYGYTF.

This chain uses TRBV30 with TRBJ1-5; tentatively, D is TRBD1 (5 bases). CDR3 length: 15 residues. Germline loops: CDR1 GTSNPN, CDR2 SVGIG (reference sequence). Trimming shortened V by 3 bases and J by 3 bases, and 15 bases separated the two germline ends. CDR3 protein: CAWRGRGDSNQPQHF. The DNA for the CDR3 is TGTGCCTGGAGAGGACGAGGGGATTCCAATCAGCCCCAGCATTTT.

The genes are TRBV28 and TRBJ2-7; D assignment may be TRBD1 or TRBD2 (5 bases each). Trimming shortened V by 2 bases and J by 7 bases, and 9 bases separated the two germline ends. The CDR3 length is 12 residues. Germline V CDR1 and CDR2: MDHEN, SYDVKM. The CDR3: CASSLIGTEQYF. CDR3 in DNA: TGTGCCAGCAGTTTAATCGGGACGGAGCAGTACTTC.

J is TRBJ1-3 and V is TRBV5-4; D might be TRBD1 (5 bases). V gave up 2 bases and J gave up 0 bases, with 9 bases separating them. The CDR3 spans 15 residues. Germline V gene data show CDR1 as SGHNT and CDR2 as YYREEE (reference sequence). The CDR3 loop reads CASSFGGTSGNTIYF. The CDR3 DNA reads TGTGCCAGCAGCTTTGGGGGGACCTCTGGAAACACCATATATTTT.

This clone was seen only a few times. The V and J genes are TRBV5-1 and TRBJ2-7; D unclear. V gave up 4 bases and J gave up 6 bases, with 23 bases separating them. The CDR3 contains 16 residues. Germline V gene sequence: CDR1 SGHRS, CDR2 YFSETQ. DNA for the CDR3: TGCGCCAGCAGCGTAGGACGATTGGGCCCTCACCCCGAGCAGTACTTC. Its protein is CASSVGRLGPHPEQYF.

The rearrangement joins TRBV28 to TRBJ2-4, with D perhaps TRBD1 (5 bases). Trimming took off 3 bases at V and 0 bases at J, with 12 bases between the two ends. The CDR3 extends over 16 amino acids. The V gene's germline CDR1 is MDHEN and CDR2 SYDVKM. The CDR3 is CASSFPRQIAKNIQYF. For the CDR3, the DNA is TGTGCCAGCAGTTTCCCTCGACAGATAGCCAAAAACATTCAGTACTTC.

V is TRBV3-1 (or the pseudogene TRBV3-2) and J is TRBJ1-6; no reliable D call. The CDR3 contains 13 residues. Between the trimmed V and J ends, which lost 5 bases and 5 bases, there was a span of 7 bases. Germline CDR1 LGHDT, CDR2 YNNKEL (reference sequence). CDR3 protein: CASSSVHNSPLHF. The CDR3 DNA sequence: TGTGCCAGCAGCTCAGTCCATAATTCACCCCTCCACTTT.

The chain has TRBV7-3 and TRBJ2-5, with TRBD2 identical over 7 bases. After removal of 0 bases from V and 2 bases from J, the junction contained 3 bases not matched to a gene. The CDR3 extends over 15 amino acids. CDR1 and CDR2 from the germline V gene are SGHTA and FQGTGA. The DNA of the CDR3 is TGTGCCAGCAGCTTAACTCCTAGCGGACAAGAGACCCAGTACTTC. This gives the protein CASSLTPSGQETQYF.

The chain combines TRBV12-5 with TRBJ1-4, with D maybe TRBD1 (5 bases). V lost 2 bases and J lost 14, with 15 bases in between. CDR1 LGHNT and CDR2 FRNRAP come from the germline V gene. The length of the CDR3 is 13 residues. In nucleotides, the CDR3 is TGTGCTAGTGGTTTGAGTGCCGGGACGGGGCTGTTTTTT. This codes for CASGLSAGTGLFF.

The chain links TRBV6-1 to TRBJ2-1, with 13 bases identical to TRBD2. The CDR3 contains 17 residues. Trimming at V came to 4 bases and at J to 3 bases, leaving 6 bases not matched to a gene. Germline values: CDR1 MNHNS, CDR2 SASEGT. CDR3 nucleotide sequence: TGTGCCAGCAGTGTCGGGACTAGCGGGGACCTCTACAATGAGCAGTTCTTC. This sequence encodes CASSVGTSGDLYNEQFF.

The genes are TRBV7-6 and TRBJ1-1, with D tentatively TRBD1 (6 bases). V lost 1 base and J 8 bases, leaving 11 bases between the germline ends. The CDR3 is made up of 13 amino acids. Germline CDR1 and CDR2: SGHVS and FNYEAQ. CDR3 DNA: TGTGCCAGCAGCTTAGTGACAGGCCGAGAAGCTTTCTTT. This sequence encodes CASSLVTGREAFF.

This chain connects TRBV7-9 to TRBJ2-7; unclear D gene. V was pared by 5 bases and J by 4 bases, with 12 bases between. The CDR3 has 13 amino acids. The germline V gene encodes CDR1 SEHNR and CDR2 FQNEAQ (reference sequence). For the CDR3, the DNA is TGTGCCAGCAGCCACGACATTACGTACGAGCAGTACTTC. This translates into CASSHDITYEQYF.

The chain has TRBV5-4 and TRBJ2-2; a weak D match, TRBD2 (5 bases). This CDR3 comprises 15 residues. The germline V and J ends were trimmed by 4 bases and 1 base, with 11 bases remaining between them. CDR1 SGHNT and CDR2 YYREEE come from the germline V gene (reference sequence). The CDR3 region is CASSEGAGNTGELFF. The CDR3 nucleotides read TGTGCCAGCAGCGAGGGCGCAGGGAACACCGGGGAGCTGTTTTTT.

V is TRBV6-5 and J is TRBJ1-6, with TRBD1 matching over 11 bases. The CDR3 length is 13 residues. Germline V gene data show CDR1 as MNHEY and CDR2 as SVGAGI. Trimming removed 10 bases from V and 10 bases from J; junction bases left unmatched: 6. The CDR3, as DNA: TGTGCCACCTCGGGACAGGGGGACTCACCCCTCCACTTT. It is translated as CATSGQGDSPLHF.

This clone occurred a few times. This CDR3 reads CAWSQGQISGNTIYF. The DNA of the CDR3 is TGTGCCTGGAGTCAAGGACAAATCTCTGGAAACACCATATATTTT. The genes are TRBV30 and TRBJ1-3; a weak D match, TRBD1 (5 bases). CDR1 and CDR2 (germline): GTSNPN, SVGIG (reference sequence). Deletions cut 2 bases from V and 0 bases from J, with 11 bases between. The CDR3 is 15 residues long.

The gene calls are TRBV5-4 and TRBJ2-3; 10 bases are shared with TRBD2. The V segment lost 4 bases and the J segment 4 bases; nucleotides outside the gene matches: 6. The CDR3 is 15 amino acids. The V gene's germline CDR1 is SGHNT and CDR2 YYREEE (reference sequence). The CDR3, as DNA: TGTGCCAGCAGCCAGCGGGGGGGCCTTTCAGATACGCAGTATTTT. It yields the protein CASSQRGGLSDTQYF.

The rearrangement joins TRBV4-1 to TRBJ2-3; TRBD2 matches at 12 bases. CDR1 is MGHRA, CDR2 YSYEKL, per germline. The V segment lost 4 bases and the J segment 2 bases; nucleotides outside the gene matches: 7. This CDR3 spans 17 amino acids. The CDR3 protein is CASSRQGLAGNTDTQYF. Written as DNA, the CDR3 is TGCGCCAGCAGCCGGCAAGGACTAGCGGGAAACACAGATACGCAGTATTTT.

This sequence joins TRBV10-3 and TRBJ2-7, with 7 bases matching TRBD1. V shed 6 bases, J shed 5 bases, and the junction held 7 bases outside the gene matches. CDR1 and CDR2 (germline): ENHRY, SYGVKD. The CDR3 sequence is 13 residues long. The CDR3 DNA is TGTGCCATCAGCCGACAGGGAAACGACGAGCAGTACTTC. Translation: CAISRQGNDEQYF.

The genes are TRBV6-5 and TRBJ1-2; a possible D gene is TRBD1 (6 bases). The V and J ends lost 2 bases and 5 bases respectively, with 15 bases between them. The CDR3 sequence is 15 residues long. Per germline, CDR1 MNHEY and CDR2 SVGAGI. CDR3 amino acids: CASSYVGGADYGYTF. The DNA of the CDR3 is TGTGCCAGCAGTTACGTCGGGGGCGCGGATTATGGCTACACCTTC.

The chain recombines TRBV4-1 with TRBJ2-2; 10 nucleotides match TRBD1. Germline assignment: CDR1 MGHRA and CDR2 YSYEKL. The CDR3 is 19 residues long. The trim removed 0 bases at V and 3 bases at J, leaving 10 bases unmatched. This CDR3 reads CASSQDGTGDFGYTGELFF. The CDR3 nucleotides read TGCGCCAGCAGCCAAGACGGGACAGGGGATTTTGGGTACACCGGGGAGCTGTTTTTT.

This chain joins TRBV6-5 and TRBJ1-1, with D unresolved. This CDR3 is built from 14 residues. The germline CDR1 and CDR2 sequences are MNHEY and SVGAGI. V was pared by 2 bases and J by 3 bases, with 10 bases between. The CDR3 DNA reads as TGTGCCAGCAGTTACGATAAGGTCTACACTGAAGCTTTCTTT. Translated: CASSYDKVYTEAFF.

The chain is built from TRBV30 and TRBJ1-2; no clear D. V shed 2 bases and J shed 1 base, with 14 bases lying between them. The CDR3 contains 15 residues. The germline gives CDR1 GTSNPN, CDR2 SVGIG (reference sequence). CDR3 sequence (DNA): TGTGCCTGGAGTTGGCCAGGCCGCAGTAACTATGGCTACACCTTC. Protein: CAWSWPGRSNYGYTF. The full variable domain, in which reference TRBV30 and TRBJ1-2 provide the parts outside the CDR3, is SQTIHQWPATLVQPVGSPLSLECTVEGTSNPNLYWYRQAAGRGLQLLFYSVGIGQISSEVPQNLSASRPQDRQFILSSKKLLLSDSGFYLCAWSWPGRSNYGYTFGSGTRLTVV.

The count of this clone is one. The chain couples TRBV18 to TRBJ1-4; no reliable D call. V was clipped by 2 bases and J by 4 bases, with 11 bases between them. The germline V gene has CDR1 KGHSH and CDR2 LQKENI. The CDR3 covers 15 residues. CDR3 coding DNA: TGTGCCAGCTCACCAGAGAGGGAATTTAATGAAAAACTGTTTTTT. Translated: CASSPEREFNEKLFF. Full variable domain (rest looked up from reference TRBV18 and TRBJ1-4): NAGVMQNPRHLVRRRGQEARLRCSPMKGHSHVYWYRQLPEEGLKFMVYLQKENIIDESGMPKERFSAEFPKEGPSILRIQQVVRGDSAAYFCASSPEREFNEKLFFGSGTQLSVL.

This chain links TRBV11-2 with TRBJ2-3; D gene uncertain. V lost 3 bases and J lost 0, with 7 bases in between. Per germline, CDR1 SGHAT and CDR2 FQNNGV. CDR3 length: 14 residues. The DNA of the CDR3 is TGTGCCAGCAGCTTTCGACTGAGCACAGATACGCAGTATTTT. It encodes CASSFRLSTDTQYF.

The rearrangement links TRBV21-1 to TRBJ1-2; the table's D call, TRBD1, has no DNA check behind it. TRBV21-1 is an annotated pseudogene. CDR3 length: 15 amino acids. The CDR3 DNA sequence: TGTGCCAGCAGCTCGGACACCAGACCGACCTATGGCTACACCTTC. Its protein is CASSSDTRPTYGYTF.